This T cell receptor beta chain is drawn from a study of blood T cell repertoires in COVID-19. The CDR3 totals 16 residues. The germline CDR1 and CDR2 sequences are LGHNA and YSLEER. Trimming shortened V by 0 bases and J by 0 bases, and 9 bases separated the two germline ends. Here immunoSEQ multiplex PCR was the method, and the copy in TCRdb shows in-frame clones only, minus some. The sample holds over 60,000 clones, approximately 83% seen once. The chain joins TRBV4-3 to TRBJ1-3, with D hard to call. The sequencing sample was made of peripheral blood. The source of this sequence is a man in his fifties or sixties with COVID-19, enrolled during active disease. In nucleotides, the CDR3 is TGCGCCAGCAGCCAAGATCTTCTGCGCTCTGGAAACACCATATATTTT. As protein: CASSQDLLRSGNTIYF.